This T cell receptor (beta chain) was documented in a study of CD8+ T cells in alopecia areata. Points from the study as a whole: When scalp samples are sequenced, resident alphabeta T cells of normal skin are also captured. Patients shared TCRs less clearly than mice did, possibly for HLA-related reasons. Especially in alopecia totalis/universalis, lesional scalp showed greater clonality than normal scalp did.

RNA, once extracted, was reverse transcribed into cDNA for use as the sequencing template. The repertoire was sequenced with immunoSEQ multiplex PCR; TCRdb's copy has only in-frame clones and lacks some. The profile shows some 160,000 clones, 62% of them singletons. Trimming cost V 5 bases and J 0 bases, with 11 bases left between them. Germline V lookup: CDR1 MNHEY, CDR2 SMNVEV (reference sequence). The CDR3 spans 14 residues. This clone was detected a few times. Its antigen is not known. This TCR was recovered from a human donor in good health. The J gene is TRBJ2-7, the V gene TRBV27; D perhaps matches TRBD2 (6 bases). Sample: CD8+ T cells sorted from blood. CDR3 sequence reads: CASSPPGSSYEQYF. The CDR3 DNA reads as TGTGCCAGCAGTCCCCCCGGGAGCTCCTACGAGCAGTACTTC.